The 23 T cell receptor beta chains given below trace back to one sample, sequenced in a study of T cell responses to AZD1222 COVID-19 vaccine. Method: immunoSEQ multiplex PCR; TCRdb's copy keeps in-frame clones and lacks some. Of approximately 170,000 clones in the sample, 92% were seen once. Sequenced here: peripheral blood, sampled 28 days after the second AZD1222 dose. These TCRs come from an adult who received the AZD1222 COVID-19 vaccine.

The chain joins TRBV6-5 to TRBJ2-2, with D perhaps being TRBD1 or TRBD2 (5 bases each). Germline CDR1 and CDR2: MNHEY and SVGAGI. This CDR3 has 14 amino acids. Deletions cut 6 bases from V and 3 bases from J, with 11 bases between. The CDR3 loop reads CASSRDPDTGELFF. The CDR3 nucleotides are TGTGCCAGCAGCAGGGACCCGGACACCGGGGAGCTGTTTTTT.

The CDR3 is CASSYVSGTEAFF. The CDR3 DNA reads TGTGCCAGCAGTTACGTATCGGGCACTGAAGCTTTCTTT. The chain recombines TRBV6-5 with TRBJ1-1; no definite D call. The V gene lost 2 bases and the J gene lost 4 bases, with 8 bases spanning the gap. From germline, CDR1 is MNHEY and CDR2 SVGAGI. CDR3 length: 13 amino acids.

This clone was seen a single time. The chain uses TRBV5-1 and TRBJ1-4, with 8 nucleotides matching TRBD1. Trimming removed 4 bases from V and 8 bases from J; junction bases left unmatched: 7. This CDR3 is 14 amino acids long. Germline assignment: CDR1 SGHRS and CDR2 YFSETQ. Here the CDR3 reads CASSPDRGGEKLFF. In nucleotides, the CDR3 is TGCGCCAGCAGCCCCGACAGGGGTGGGGAAAAACTGTTTTTT.

This chain connects TRBV18 to TRBJ1-5; 9 nucleotides align to TRBD1. J was trimmed by 0 bases and V by 3 bases; bases with no gene match: 3. The CDR3 spans 16 residues. Germline CDR1 is KGHSH and CDR2 is LQKENI. Here the CDR3 DNA reads TGTGCCAGCTCACCGGACAGGGGCGTTAGCAATCAGCCCCAGCATTTT. This gives the protein CASSPDRGVSNQPQHF.

The chain's CDR3 is CATGGSSFPGSYNEQFF. CDR3 coding DNA: TGTGCCACAGGGGGATCGTCGTTTCCGGGCTCCTACAATGAGCAGTTCTTC. This chain links TRBV27 with TRBJ2-1; TRBD1 agrees at 7 bases. Germline values: CDR1 MNHEY, CDR2 SMNVEV (reference sequence). The CDR3 is 17 amino acids. Losses at the gene ends were 10 bases for V and 0 bases for J; bases not matched to a gene: 15.

This clone was found a few times. This sequence joins TRBV6-1 and TRBJ1-3; no reliable D call. The CDR3 is 15 residues long. Germline assignment: CDR1 MNHNS and CDR2 SASEGT. Trimming took 3 bases from V and 1 from J, leaving 10 bases between them. The DNA of the CDR3 is TGTGCCAGCAGTGAGATAGAGGCATCTGGAAACACCATATATTTT. Its translation: CASSEIEASGNTIYF.

CDR3 DNA: TGTGCCAGCAGTTACTCGAACAGGGCCCCTGAAGCTTTCTTT. It specifies CASSYSNRAPEAFF. This chain links TRBV6-5 with TRBJ1-1, with D possibly matching TRBD1 (6 bases). CDR1 MNHEY and CDR2 SVGAGI come from the germline V gene. The CDR3 is 14 residues long. V was shortened by 0 bases and J by 6 bases, with 11 bases between the two germline ends.

For the CDR3, the DNA is TGTGCCAGCAGTTATAGCTCTAACTATGGCTACACCTTC. Protein: CASSYSSNYGYTF. The rearrangement links TRBV6-5 to TRBJ1-2; D is undetermined. The V end was cut by 3 bases, the J end by 0 bases, with 5 bases between. CDR3 length: 13 residues. CDR1 is MNHEY, CDR2 SVGAGI, per germline.

The chain joins TRBV12-5 to TRBJ2-3, with TRBD1 matching 10 bases. The CDR3 has 17 residues. V shed 0 bases and J 3 bases; nucleotides not matched to a gene: 6. The germline V gene encodes CDR1 LGHNT and CDR2 FRNRAP. CDR3 in amino acids: CASGLVLDRGRTDTQYF. The CDR3 DNA reads TGTGCTAGTGGTTTGGTACTCGACAGGGGGCGGACAGATACGCAGTATTTT.

The chain combines TRBV29-1 with TRBJ2-3; 9 bases match TRBD2. There are 13 residues in the CDR3. J was trimmed by 1 base and V by 6 bases; bases with no gene match: 2. Germline V gene data show CDR1 as SQVTM and CDR2 as ANQGSEA. CDR3 DNA: TGCAGCGTGATAGCGGGGGGCACAGATACGCAGTATTTT. This gives the protein CSVIAGGTDTQYF.

In its sample, this clone was seen once. The J gene is TRBJ1-1, the V gene TRBV18, with D unclear. Trimming pared 1 base from V and 0 bases from J, leaving 9 bases between. The germline CDR1 and CDR2 sequences are KGHSH and LQKENI. The CDR3 extends over 15 amino acids. In DNA, the CDR3 is TGTGCCAGCTCACCACTTGAGACGGTGAACACTGAAGCTTTCTTT. Its translation is CASSPLETVNTEAFF.

The chain combines TRBV18 with TRBJ2-7, with D possibly matching TRBD1 (7 bases). Germline values: CDR1 KGHSH, CDR2 LQKENI. This CDR3 has 15 amino acids. Trimming pared 3 bases from V and 5 bases from J, leaving 17 bases between. The CDR3 nucleotides read TGTGCCAGCTCACCCTTGGAGGGGGCGCATAACGAGCAGTACTTC. Its translation: CASSPLEGAHNEQYF.

CDR3 DNA: TGTGCCAGCAGCTTTGGGACAGGGCAGACCTACGAGCAGTACTTC. It yields the protein CASSFGTGQTYEQYF. The gene calls are TRBV7-9 and TRBJ2-7, with TRBD1 matching 9 bases. Trimming removed 3 bases from V and 2 bases from J; junction bases left unmatched: 5. The CDR3 is 15 residues long. Germline V CDR1 and CDR2: SEHNR, FQNEAQ (reference sequence).

In its sample, this clone was seen once. The genes are TRBV6-4 and TRBJ1-4, with a tentative D call TRBD1 (6 bases). This CDR3 region has 14 residues. Trimming cost V 3 bases and J 4 bases, with 9 bases left between them. CDR1 MRHNA and CDR2 SNTAGT come from the germline V gene. CDR3 DNA: TGTGCCAGCAGTGAACAGGGATTTAATGAAAAACTGTTTTTT. It yields the protein CASSEQGFNEKLFF.

J is TRBJ1-1 and V is TRBV7-3; 9 bases are a match to TRBD1. From germline, CDR1 is SGHTA and CDR2 FQGTGA. The CDR3 totals 14 residues. Trimming took 5 bases from V and 7 from J; bases not matched to a gene: 8. CDR3 coding DNA: TGTGCCAGCAGCCCCGGGACAGGGCATGTTGAAGCTTTCTTT. It is translated as CASSPGTGHVEAFF.

The chain carries TRBV3-1 (or the pseudogene TRBV3-2) and TRBJ2-7; no clear D. The CDR3 contains 14 residues. Germline-derived CDR1 and CDR2 are LGHDT and YNNKEL (reference sequence). The V end was cut by 0 bases, the J end by 0 bases, with 6 bases between. The CDR3 reads CASSQDPSSYEQYF. CDR3 bases: TGTGCCAGCAGCCAAGACCCCAGCTCCTACGAGCAGTACTTC.

The CDR3 is CASSPWTSGEETQYF. CDR3 sequence (DNA): TGTGCCAGCAGCCCTTGGACTAGCGGGGAAGAGACCCAGTACTTC. The chain links TRBV3-1 (or the pseudogene TRBV3-2) to TRBJ2-5; 12 positions agree with TRBD2. CDR1 is LGHDT, CDR2 YNNKEL, per germline (reference sequence). V was clipped by 4 bases and J by 3 bases; unmatched bases: 3. The CDR3 length is 15 residues.

This chain links TRBV5-6 with TRBJ1-5; a weak D match, TRBD1 (6 bases). This CDR3 region has 16 residues. V lost 2 bases and J lost 6, with 18 bases in between. In germline, CDR1 is SGHDT, CDR2 YYEEEE. CDR3 sequence reads: CASSLFARGGGQPQHF. CDR3 in DNA: TGTGCCAGCAGCTTATTTGCCAGGGGAGGAGGTCAGCCCCAGCATTTT.

The genes are TRBV28 and TRBJ1-1; D remains ambiguous. This CDR3 has 14 residues. The germline V and J ends were trimmed by 7 bases and 4 bases, with 16 bases remaining between them. Germline V lookup: CDR1 MDHEN, CDR2 SYDVKM. The CDR3 is CASNAPGFPTEAFF. Written as DNA, the CDR3 is TGTGCCAGCAACGCCCCGGGGTTTCCCACTGAAGCTTTCTTT.

V usage is TRBV5-1 and J usage is TRBJ1-2, with D unclear. Germline CDR1 is SGHRS and CDR2 is YFSETQ. V lost 2 bases and J 4 bases, leaving 18 bases between the germline ends. This CDR3 is 16 amino acids long. The CDR3 spells CASSLGYGTVGYGYTF. CDR3 bases: TGCGCCAGCAGCTTAGGGTATGGAACCGTTGGCTATGGCTACACCTTC. Using reference TRBV5-1 and TRBJ1-2 for the parts outside the CDR3, the full variable domain is KAGVTQTPRYLIKTRGQQVTLSCSPISGHRSVSWYQQTPGQGLQFLFEYFSETQRNKGNFPGRFSGRQFSNSRSEMNVSTLELGDSALYLCASSLGYGTVGYGYTFGSGTRLTVV.

Here the CDR3 DNA reads TGTGCCTGGAGTGGCCGTTTAGGGGACAGGGACTCCTACGAGCAGTACTTC. This sequence encodes CAWSGRLGDRDSYEQYF. This chain links TRBV30 with TRBJ2-7; 9 positions match TRBD1. Unmatched junction bases numbered 10, after V lost 1 base and J lost 0 bases. Germline CDR1 is GTSNPN and CDR2 is SVGIG (reference sequence). CDR3 size: 17 residues.

The chain combines TRBV7-9 with TRBJ1-5; no clear D gene. The CDR3 extends over 14 amino acids. CDR1 is SEHNR and CDR2 is FQNEAQ in the germline V gene (reference sequence). The V and J ends lost 6 bases and 2 bases respectively, with 11 bases between them. The DNA for the CDR3 is TGTGCCAGCAGTTCCGATCGCGGCAATCAGCCCCAGCATTTT. This gives the protein CASSSDRGNQPQHF. Variable domain in full (rest from reference TRBV7-9 and TRBJ1-5): DTGVSQNPRHKITKRGQNVTFRCDPISEHNRLYWYRQTLGQGPEFLTYFQNEAQLEKSRLLSDRFSAERPKGSFSTLEIQRTEQGDSAMYLCASSSDRGNQPQHFGDGTRLSIL.

This clone was detected only a few times. The rearrangement joins TRBV12-5 to TRBJ1-1, with D perhaps matching TRBD1 (5 bases). Germline-derived CDR1 and CDR2 are LGHNT and FRNRAP. The CDR3 is 14 amino acids. The V end was cut by 6 bases, the J end by 1 base, with 12 bases between. The CDR3 reads CASGPGGKNTEAFF. CDR3 DNA sequence: TGTGCTAGTGGCCCGGGGGGGAAGAACACTGAAGCTTTCTTT.